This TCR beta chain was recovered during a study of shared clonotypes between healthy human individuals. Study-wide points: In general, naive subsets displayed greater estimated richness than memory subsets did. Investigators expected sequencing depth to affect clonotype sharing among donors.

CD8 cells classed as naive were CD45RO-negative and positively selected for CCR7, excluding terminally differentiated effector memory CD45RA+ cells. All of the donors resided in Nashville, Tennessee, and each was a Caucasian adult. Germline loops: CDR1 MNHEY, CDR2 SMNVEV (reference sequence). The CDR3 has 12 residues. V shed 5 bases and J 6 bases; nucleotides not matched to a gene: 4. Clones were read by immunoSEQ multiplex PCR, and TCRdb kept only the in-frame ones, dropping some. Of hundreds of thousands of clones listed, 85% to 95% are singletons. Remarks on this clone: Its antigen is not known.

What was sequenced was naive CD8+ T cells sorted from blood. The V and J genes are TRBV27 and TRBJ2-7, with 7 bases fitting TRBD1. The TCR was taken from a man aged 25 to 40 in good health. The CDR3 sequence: CASSPTGAEQYF. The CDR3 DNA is TGTGCCAGCAGTCCAACAGGGGCCGAGCAGTACTTC.